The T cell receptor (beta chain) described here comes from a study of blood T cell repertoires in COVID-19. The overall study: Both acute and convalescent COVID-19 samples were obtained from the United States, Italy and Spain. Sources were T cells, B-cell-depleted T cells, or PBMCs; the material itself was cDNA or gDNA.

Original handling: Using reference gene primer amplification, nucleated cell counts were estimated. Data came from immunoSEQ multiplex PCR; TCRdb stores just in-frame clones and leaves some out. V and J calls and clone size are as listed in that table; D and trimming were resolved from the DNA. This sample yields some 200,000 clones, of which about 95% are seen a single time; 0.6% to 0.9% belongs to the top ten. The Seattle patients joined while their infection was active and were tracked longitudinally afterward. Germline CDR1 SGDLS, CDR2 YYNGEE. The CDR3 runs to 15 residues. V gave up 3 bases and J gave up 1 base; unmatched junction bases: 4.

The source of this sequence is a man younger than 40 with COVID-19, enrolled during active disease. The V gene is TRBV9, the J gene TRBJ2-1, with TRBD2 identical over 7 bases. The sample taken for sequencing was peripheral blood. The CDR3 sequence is CASSELATSYNEQFF. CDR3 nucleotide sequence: TGTGCCAGCAGCGAACTAGCGACATCCTACAATGAGCAGTTCTTC. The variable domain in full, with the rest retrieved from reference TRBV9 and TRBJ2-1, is DSGVTQTPKHLITATGQRVTLRCSPRSGDLSVYWYQQSLDQGLQFLIQYYNGEERAKGNILERFSAQQFPDLHSELNLSSLELGDSALYFCASSELATSYNEQFFGPGTRLTVL.